The 15 T cell receptor beta chains presented below share a single source sample, sequenced in a study of T-cell memory formation after mild COVID-19. A single record per CDR3 protein comes from TCRdb applying MiXCR to the 5' RACE reads. Of 380,000 or so distinct CDR3 sequences in the sample, about an eighth were seen once. Sequencing input: PBMCs or a T cell subset sorted from them (not recorded which). The receptors stem from a young man who had mild COVID-19 (a few samples of this study predate the infection). Cell type and time point are not known.

The V call is TRBV2, the J call TRBJ1-5, with unresolved D. V shed 6 bases and J shed 4 bases, with 16 bases lying between them. The germline CDR1 and CDR2 sequences are SNHLY and FYNNEI. The CDR3 totals 15 residues. The CDR3 loop is CASSADSGGNQPQHF. CDR3 DNA: TGTGCCAGCAGCGCAGACTCCGGCGGGAATCAGCCCCAGCATTTT.

This chain joins TRBV7-8 and TRBJ2-5; D gene uncertain. The CDR3 runs 14 residues. Germline CDR1 reads SGHVS; CDR2 reads FQNEAQ. Deletions cut 1 base from V and 1 base from J, with 7 bases between. CDR3 nucleotide sequence: TGTGCCAGCAGCTTAGGGGCACGCCAAGAGACCCAGTACTTC. Its protein is CASSLGARQETQYF.

The chain couples TRBV7-2 to TRBJ2-2, with D perhaps being TRBD1 or TRBD2 (6 bases each). CDR1 and CDR2 from the germline V gene are SGHTA and FQGNSA. The CDR3 covers 16 residues. V lost 4 bases, J lost 7 bases, and 19 bases lay in between. CDR3 in amino acids: CASSSLPTGANGELFF. CDR3 sequence (DNA): TGTGCCAGCAGCTCCCTCCCGACGGGGGCGAACGGGGAGCTGTTTTTT.

This clonotype was detected ten times or more. The V gene is TRBV6-5, the J gene TRBJ2-5, with 11 positions matching TRBD2. CDR3 length equals 17 residues. V shed 0 bases, J shed 5 bases, and the junction held 8 bases outside the gene matches. Germline V gene lookup returns CDR1 MNHEY and CDR2 SVGAGI. CDR3 bases: TGTGCCAGCAGTTACTCAAGTAGCGGGGGGGCCCGTGAGACCCAGTACTTC. Encoded protein: CASSYSSSGGARETQYF.

This clonotype was seen many times. CDR3 amino acids: CASSHTDDEQYV. The CDR3 DNA reads TGTGCCAGCAGCCATACCGACGACGAGCAGTACGTC. This rearrangement joins TRBV14 to TRBJ2-7, with no clear D. The CDR3 is 12 amino acids. Germline V gene sequence: CDR1 SGHDN, CDR2 FVKESK. Trimming cost V 3 bases and J 5 bases, with 8 bases left between them.

The rearrangement links TRBV28 to TRBJ2-5; the D gene is possibly TRBD2 (5 bases). The V gene lost 6 bases and the J gene lost 3 bases, with 14 bases spanning the gap. Germline CDR1 is MDHEN and CDR2 is SYDVKM. The CDR3 totals 14 residues. In nucleotides, the CDR3 is TGTGCCAGCAGGCAGGCTAGCCGGAAAGAGACCCAGTACTTC. Translating it yields CASRQASRKETQYF.

This clonotype was seen a few times. The J gene is TRBJ2-7, the V gene TRBV6-2 or TRBV6-3, with TRBD2 matching 10 bases. In germline, CDR1 is MNHEY, CDR2 SVGEGT. The J segment lost 3 bases and the V segment lost 0 bases, leaving 2 bases of the junction unmatched. The CDR3 totals 15 residues. The CDR3 DNA sequence: TGTGCCAGCAGTTACTCTAGCGGGGGGAACTACGAGCAGTACGTC. It encodes CASSYSSGGNYEQYV.

This clonotype was seen only a few times. This rearrangement joins TRBV12-3 or TRBV12-4 to TRBJ1-1; 9 positions match TRBD1. Germline trimming cut 11 bases from V and 7 bases from J; bases unmatched to any gene: 8. This CDR3 region has 12 residues. CDR3 in amino acids: CAGGTGRSEAFF. Written as DNA, the CDR3 is TGTGCCGGAGGGACAGGGAGGAGTGAAGCTTTCTTT.

The V and J genes are TRBV7-2 and TRBJ2-5; D tentatively fits TRBD1 or TRBD2 (6 bases each). The CDR3 totals 14 residues. CDR1 SGHTA and CDR2 FQGNSA come from the germline V gene. V was pared by 5 bases and J by 5 bases, with 15 bases between. CDR3 protein: CASSPPGAWETQYF. For the CDR3, the DNA is TGTGCCAGCAGCCCCCCGGGGGCGTGGGAGACCCAGTACTTC.

The chain combines TRBV7-9 with TRBJ1-1; a weak D match, TRBD1 (6 bases). V was shortened by 5 bases and J by 6 bases, with 16 bases between the two germline ends. Germline CDR1 reads SEHNR; CDR2 reads FQNEAQ (reference sequence). The CDR3 runs to 14 residues. DNA of the CDR3: TGTGCCAGCAGCCCGACAGGCCCCTCACCTGAAGCTTTCTTT. It translates to CASSPTGPSPEAFF. The full variable domain, in which reference TRBV7-9 and TRBJ1-1 provide the parts outside the CDR3, is DTGVSQNPRHKITKRGQNVTFRCDPISEHNRLYWYRQTLGQGPEFLTYFQNEAQLEKSRLLSDRFSAERPKGSFSTLEIQRTEQGDSAMYLCASSPTGPSPEAFFGQGTRLTVV.

This clonotype was seen many times. The V gene is TRBV2, the J gene TRBJ1-2, with D tentatively TRBD1 (5 bases). The V gene lost 7 bases and the J gene lost 8 bases, with 17 bases spanning the gap. The CDR3 sequence is 13 residues long. Germline CDR1 SNHLY, CDR2 FYNNEI. Written as DNA, the CDR3 is TGTGCCAGCACGGAGAGGGGTGGAGACGGCTACACCTTC. It is translated as CASTERGGDGYTF.

The chain joins TRBV12-3 or TRBV12-4 to TRBJ2-3; D remains ambiguous. The CDR3 contains 11 residues. Trimming removed 8 bases from V and 2 bases from J, with 5 bases in between. The CDR3 region is CASGITDTQYF. In nucleotides, the CDR3 is TGTGCCAGCGGGATCACAGATACGCAGTATTTT.

This clonotype has ten or more counts. The chain is built from TRBV5-1 and TRBJ2-1, with D perhaps matching TRBD2 (6 bases). V lost 4 bases and J lost 8, with 13 bases in between. CDR1 is SGHRS and CDR2 is YFSETQ in the germline V gene. The CDR3 is 13 amino acids. CDR3 DNA: TGCGCCAGCAGCCCGGGACCTAGCGATGAGCAGTTCTTC. Translated, it gives CASSPGPSDEQFF. The full variable domain, with the rest looked up from reference TRBV5-1 and TRBJ2-1, is KAGVTQTPRYLIKTRGQQVTLSCSPISGHRSVSWYQQTPGQGLQFLFEYFSETQRNKGNFPGRFSGRQFSNSRSEMNVSTLELGDSALYLCASSPGPSDEQFFGPGTRLTVL.

The chain links TRBV7-6 to TRBJ2-7; no reliable D call. Germline V gene lookup returns CDR1 SGHVS and CDR2 FNYEAQ. The length of the CDR3 is 16 residues. V lost 1 base and J 0 bases, leaving 13 bases between the germline ends. The CDR3 loop reads CASSLGAALSSYEQYF. The DNA for the CDR3 is TGTGCCAGCAGCTTAGGGGCAGCATTAAGCTCCTACGAGCAGTACTTC.

The chain links TRBV21-1 to TRBJ1-2; TRBD1, the table's D call, was not compared with the DNA. TRBV21-1 is a pseudogene. The CDR3 is 15 residues long. This CDR3 reads CASSKFGRTAYGYTF. The CDR3 bases are TGTGCCAGCAGCAAATTTGGCAGGACAGCATATGGCTACACCTTC.